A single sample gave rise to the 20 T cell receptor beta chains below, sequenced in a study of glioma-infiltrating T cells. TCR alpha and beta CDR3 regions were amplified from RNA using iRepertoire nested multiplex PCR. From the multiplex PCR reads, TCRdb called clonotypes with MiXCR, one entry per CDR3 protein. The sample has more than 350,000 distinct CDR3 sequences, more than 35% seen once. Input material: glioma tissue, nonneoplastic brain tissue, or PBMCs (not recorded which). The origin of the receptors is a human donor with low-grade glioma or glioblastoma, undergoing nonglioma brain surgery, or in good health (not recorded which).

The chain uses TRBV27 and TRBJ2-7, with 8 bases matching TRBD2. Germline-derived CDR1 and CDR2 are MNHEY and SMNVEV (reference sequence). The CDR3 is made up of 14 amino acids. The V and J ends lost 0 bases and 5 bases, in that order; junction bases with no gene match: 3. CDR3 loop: CASSLSGLADEQYF. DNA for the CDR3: TGTGCCAGCAGTTTATCCGGACTAGCAGACGAGCAGTACTTC.

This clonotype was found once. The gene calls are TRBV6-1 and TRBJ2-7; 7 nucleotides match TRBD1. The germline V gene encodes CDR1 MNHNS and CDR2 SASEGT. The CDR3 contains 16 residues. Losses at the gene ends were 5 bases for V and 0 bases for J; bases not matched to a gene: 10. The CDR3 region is CASSHYRGLLSYEQYF. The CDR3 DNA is TGTGCCAGCAGTCACTACAGGGGTCTACTCTCCTACGAGCAGTACTTC.

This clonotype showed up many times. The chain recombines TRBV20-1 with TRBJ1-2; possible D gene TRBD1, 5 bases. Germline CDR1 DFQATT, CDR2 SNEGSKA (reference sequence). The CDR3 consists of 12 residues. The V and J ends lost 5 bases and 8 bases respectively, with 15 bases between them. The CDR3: CSAPWGGSGYTF. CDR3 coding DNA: TGCAGTGCTCCATGGGGGGGGAGCGGCTACACCTTC.

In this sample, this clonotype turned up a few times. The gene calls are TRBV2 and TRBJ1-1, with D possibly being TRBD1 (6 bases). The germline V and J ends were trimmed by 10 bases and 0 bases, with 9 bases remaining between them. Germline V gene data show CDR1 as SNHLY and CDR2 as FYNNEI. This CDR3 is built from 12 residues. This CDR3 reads CAIGQLNTEAFF. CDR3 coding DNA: TGTGCCATCGGACAGTTGAACACTGAAGCTTTCTTT.

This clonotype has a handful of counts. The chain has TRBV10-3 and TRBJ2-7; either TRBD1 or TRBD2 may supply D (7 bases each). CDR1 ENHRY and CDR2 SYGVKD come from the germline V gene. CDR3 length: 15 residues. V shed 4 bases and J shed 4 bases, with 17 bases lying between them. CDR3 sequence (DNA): TGTGCCATCAGTGTTGACTTCCAGGGGGGGTACGAGCAGTACTTC. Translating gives CAISVDFQGGYEQYF.

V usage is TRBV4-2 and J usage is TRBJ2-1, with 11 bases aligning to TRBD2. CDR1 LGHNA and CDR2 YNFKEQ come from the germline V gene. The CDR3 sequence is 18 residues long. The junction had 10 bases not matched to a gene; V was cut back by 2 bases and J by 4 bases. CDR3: CASSQPHIGTSGYNEQFF. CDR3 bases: TGTGCCAGCAGCCAACCCCATATAGGGACTAGCGGTTACAATGAGCAGTTCTTC.

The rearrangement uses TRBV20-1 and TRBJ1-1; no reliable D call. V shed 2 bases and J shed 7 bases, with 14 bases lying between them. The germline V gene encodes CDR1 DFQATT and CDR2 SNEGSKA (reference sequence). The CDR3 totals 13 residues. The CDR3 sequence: CSARSGSELEAFF. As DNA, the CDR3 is TGCAGTGCTAGATCGGGGTCCGAGCTTGAAGCTTTCTTT.

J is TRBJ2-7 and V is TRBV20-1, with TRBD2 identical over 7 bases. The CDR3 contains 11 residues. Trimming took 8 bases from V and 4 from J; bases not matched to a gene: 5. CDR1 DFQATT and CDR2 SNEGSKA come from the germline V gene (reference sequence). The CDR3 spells CSSGTTYEQYF. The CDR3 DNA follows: TGCAGTTCCGGGACTACATACGAGCAGTACTTC.

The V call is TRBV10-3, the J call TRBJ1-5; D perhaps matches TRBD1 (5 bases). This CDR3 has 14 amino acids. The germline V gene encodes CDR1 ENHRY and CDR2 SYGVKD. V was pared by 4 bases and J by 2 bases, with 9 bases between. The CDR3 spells CAISGQGGNQPQHF. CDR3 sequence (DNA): TGTGCCATCAGTGGTCAGGGAGGCAATCAGCCCCAGCATTTT.

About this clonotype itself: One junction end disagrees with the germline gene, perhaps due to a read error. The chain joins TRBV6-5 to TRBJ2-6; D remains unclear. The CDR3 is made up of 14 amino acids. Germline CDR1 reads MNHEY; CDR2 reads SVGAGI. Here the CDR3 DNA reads TGTGCCATCAGTGACATCTCTGGGGCCAACGTCCTGACTTTC. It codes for CAISDISGANVLTF.

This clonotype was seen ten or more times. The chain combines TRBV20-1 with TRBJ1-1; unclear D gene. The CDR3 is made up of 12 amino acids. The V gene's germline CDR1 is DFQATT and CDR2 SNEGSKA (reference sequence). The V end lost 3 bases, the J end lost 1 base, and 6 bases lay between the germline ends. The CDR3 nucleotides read TGCAGTGCTAGTGCTCAGAACACTGAAGCTTTCTTT. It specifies CSASAQNTEAFF.

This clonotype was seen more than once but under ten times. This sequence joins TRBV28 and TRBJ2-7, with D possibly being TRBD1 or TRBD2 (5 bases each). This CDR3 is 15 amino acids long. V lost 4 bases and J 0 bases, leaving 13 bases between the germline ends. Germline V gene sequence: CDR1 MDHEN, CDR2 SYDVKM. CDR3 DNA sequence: TGTGCCAGCAGTTCGGGACCCAGGAGCTCCTACGAGCAGTACTTC. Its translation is CASSSGPRSSYEQYF.

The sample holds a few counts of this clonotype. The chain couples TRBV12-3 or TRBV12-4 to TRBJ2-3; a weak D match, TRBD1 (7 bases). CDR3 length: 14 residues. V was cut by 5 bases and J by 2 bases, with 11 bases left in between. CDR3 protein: CASSLRGVTDTQYF. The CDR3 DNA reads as TGTGCCAGCAGTCTCAGGGGGGTCACAGATACGCAGTATTTT.

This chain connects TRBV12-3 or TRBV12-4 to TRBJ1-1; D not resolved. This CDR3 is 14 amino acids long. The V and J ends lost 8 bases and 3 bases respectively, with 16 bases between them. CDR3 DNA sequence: TGTGCCAGCTATAACACCCGACAATACACTGAAGCTTTCTTT. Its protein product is CASYNTRQYTEAFF.

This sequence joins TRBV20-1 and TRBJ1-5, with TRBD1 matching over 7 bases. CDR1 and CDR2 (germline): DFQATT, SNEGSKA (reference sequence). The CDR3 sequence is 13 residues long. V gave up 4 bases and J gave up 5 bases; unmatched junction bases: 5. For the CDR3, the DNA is TGCAGTGCTATGGGACAGCCTGATCAGCCCCAGCATTTT. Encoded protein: CSAMGQPDQPQHF.

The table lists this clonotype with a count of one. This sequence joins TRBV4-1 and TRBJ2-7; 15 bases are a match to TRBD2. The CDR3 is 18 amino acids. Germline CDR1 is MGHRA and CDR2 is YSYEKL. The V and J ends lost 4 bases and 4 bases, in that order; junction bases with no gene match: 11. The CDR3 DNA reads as TGCGCCAGCAGCCGAGGACTAGCGGGAGGGCCGGTGCCGTACGAGCAGTACTTC. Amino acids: CASSRGLAGGPVPYEQYF.

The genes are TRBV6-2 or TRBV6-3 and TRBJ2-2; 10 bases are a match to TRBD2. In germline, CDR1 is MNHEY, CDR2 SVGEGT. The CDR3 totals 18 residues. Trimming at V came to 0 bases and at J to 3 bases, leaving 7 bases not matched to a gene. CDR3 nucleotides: TGTGCCAGCAGTTACTCGGGTAGCGGGAGGTGGGACACCGGGGAGCTGTTTTTT. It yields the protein CASSYSGSGRWDTGELFF.

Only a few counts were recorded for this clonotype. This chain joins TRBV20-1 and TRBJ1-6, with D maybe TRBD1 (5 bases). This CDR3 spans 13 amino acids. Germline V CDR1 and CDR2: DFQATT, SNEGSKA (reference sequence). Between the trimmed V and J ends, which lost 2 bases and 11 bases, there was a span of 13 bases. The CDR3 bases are TGCAGTGCTAGACGGCAGGGTGTGGCACCCCTCCACTTT. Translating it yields CSARRQGVAPLHF.

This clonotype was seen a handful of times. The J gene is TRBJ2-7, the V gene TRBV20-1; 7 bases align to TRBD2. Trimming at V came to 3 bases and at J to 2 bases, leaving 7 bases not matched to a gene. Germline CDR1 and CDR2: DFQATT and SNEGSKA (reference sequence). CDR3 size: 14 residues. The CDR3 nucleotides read TGCAGTGCTAGGTTTTTCAGCGGGGCCTACGAGCAGTACTTC. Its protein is CSARFFSGAYEQYF.

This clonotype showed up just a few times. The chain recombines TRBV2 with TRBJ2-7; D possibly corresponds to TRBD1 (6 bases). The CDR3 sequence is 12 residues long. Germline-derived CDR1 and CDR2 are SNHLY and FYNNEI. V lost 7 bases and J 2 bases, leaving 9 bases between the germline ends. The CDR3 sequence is CASNNRAYEQYF. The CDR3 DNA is TGTGCCAGCAACAACAGGGCCTACGAGCAGTACTTC.